The 28 T cell receptor beta chains in this list originate from one sample, sequenced in a study of T cells after yellow fever vaccination. TCRdb processed the 5' RACE reads anew with MiXCR; each CDR3 protein has one entry. The top ten clones hold 15% to 20% of a sample with approximately 450,000 distinct CDR3 sequences, around 20% of them seen once. Sequences were derived from PBMCs, sampled before the yellow fever booster vaccination. These receptors all stem from a man between 18 and 35 years old who received the YFV17D yellow fever vaccine.

This clonotype occurred a few times. The V gene is TRBV6-6, the J gene TRBJ1-2; no definite D call. CDR3 size: 11 residues. V was clipped by 7 bases and J by 4 bases, with 7 bases between them. CDR1 is MNHNY, CDR2 SVGAGI, per germline (reference sequence). Here the CDR3 DNA reads TGTGCCAGCACAGCGGCCTATGGCTACACCTTC. Protein product: CASTAAYGYTF.

This clonotype occurred a few times. The chain employs TRBV18 and TRBJ2-5, with D maybe TRBD2 (5 bases). CDR1 is KGHSH and CDR2 is LQKENI in the germline V gene. The germline V and J ends were trimmed by 3 bases and 1 base, with 9 bases remaining between them. The CDR3 covers 14 residues. CDR3 in DNA: TGTGCCAGCTCACCCGGGATTCTCCAAGAGACCCAGTACTTC. This gives the protein CASSPGILQETQYF.

This clonotype has just a few counts. The chain links TRBV7-9 to TRBJ2-2; D possibly matches TRBD1 or TRBD2 (5 bases each). V lost 8 bases and J 2 bases, leaving 9 bases between the germline ends. Germline V CDR1 and CDR2: SEHNR, FQNEAQ (reference sequence). The CDR3 covers 13 residues. The CDR3 loop is CASRDQNTGELFF. The CDR3 coding sequence is TGTGCCAGCCGGGACCAAAACACCGGGGAGCTGTTTTTT.

This clonotype has a handful of counts. The chain employs TRBV5-1 and TRBJ1-4, with a weak D call TRBD1 (5 bases). Trimming removed 0 bases at V and 3 bases at J, with 9 bases between. This CDR3 has 15 amino acids. Per the germline V gene, CDR1 is SGHRS and CDR2 is YFSETQ. CDR3 DNA: TGCGCCAGCAGCTTGGTAGGGGCTTCTAATGAAAAACTGTTTTTT. As protein: CASSLVGASNEKLFF.

This clonotype has more than one count but fewer than ten. The gene calls are TRBV6-5 and TRBJ2-7; D may be TRBD1 (6 bases). The CDR3 has 12 residues. Per the germline V gene, CDR1 is MNHEY and CDR2 is SVGAGI. V shed 6 bases and J shed 1 base, with 7 bases lying between them. In DNA, the CDR3 is TGTGCCAGCAGAGGACAGTCCTACGAGCAGTACTTC. Its translation is CASRGQSYEQYF.

This clonotype was seen ten or more times. The chain combines TRBV12-3 or TRBV12-4 with TRBJ2-4, with 9 bases that match TRBD1. CDR3 length: 14 amino acids. Trimming removed 5 bases from V and 7 bases from J; junction bases left unmatched: 6. CDR3 nucleotides: TGTGCCAGCAGTCTGCCACAGGGGGCTAACATTCAGTACTTC. Its protein product is CASSLPQGANIQYF.

This clonotype has more than one count but fewer than ten. V gene TRBV12-3 or TRBV12-4 combines with J gene TRBJ2-6, with D perhaps matching TRBD1 (6 bases). Trimming pared 3 bases from V and 8 bases from J, leaving 14 bases between. CDR3 size: 15 residues. This CDR3 reads CASSFGQGSPNVLTF. The CDR3, as DNA: TGTGCCAGCAGTTTCGGCCAGGGGTCCCCCAACGTCCTGACTTTC.

This clonotype has just a few counts. This chain uses TRBV20-1 with TRBJ2-3; TRBD2 aligns across 9 bases. Germline V gene lookup returns CDR1 DFQATT and CDR2 SNEGSKA (reference sequence). The CDR3 spans 16 residues. The V segment lost 3 bases and the J segment 4 bases; nucleotides outside the gene matches: 11. CDR3: CSASSPQRGAPDTQYF. CDR3 coding DNA: TGCAGTGCTAGTTCCCCCCAGCGGGGGGCCCCAGATACGCAGTATTTT.

This clonotype was seen more than once but under ten times. This chain links TRBV27 with TRBJ1-2; no clear D gene. The CDR3 consists of 13 residues. The V gene lost 2 bases and the J gene lost 4 bases, with 8 bases spanning the gap. The V gene's germline CDR1 is MNHEY and CDR2 SMNVEV (reference sequence). The CDR3 here is CASSLGSLYGYTF. CDR3 nucleotide sequence: TGTGCCAGCAGTTTAGGGAGCCTCTATGGCTACACCTTC.

For this clonotype: Relative to the germline gene, one junction end is altered; a read error may explain this. This chain connects TRBV12-3 or TRBV12-4 to TRBJ2-7; TRBD1 matches at 8 bases. This CDR3 contains 13 residues. In DNA, the CDR3 is TGTGCCAGCAGTTTTTCTGTTACAGGGGGGTTGGGTTTC. Its translation: CASSFSVTGGLGF.

This clonotype was counted at least ten times. This chain uses TRBV10-2 with TRBJ1-4, with D possibly matching TRBD1 (5 bases). Trimming removed 4 bases at V and 7 bases at J, with 10 bases between. Germline V gene sequence: CDR1 WSHSY, CDR2 SAAADI. The CDR3 extends over 13 amino acids. CDR3 nucleotide sequence: TGCGCCAGCAGTGTAGACAGCCGTGAAAAACTGTTTTTT. Protein: CASSVDSREKLFF.

CDR3 nucleotide sequence: TGTGCCAGCAGTTTTAGGGTAACCTACAATGAGCAGTTCTTC. Protein sequence: CASSFRVTYNEQFF. The chain joins TRBV12-3 or TRBV12-4 to TRBJ2-1; D gene unclear. CDR3 length: 14 amino acids. The V end lost 3 bases, the J end lost 2 bases, and 8 bases lay between the germline ends.

This clonotype was picked up a small number of times. V is TRBV20-1 and J is TRBJ2-5; D is possibly TRBD2 (6 bases). Germline CDR1 DFQATT, CDR2 SNEGSKA (reference sequence). The CDR3 has 13 amino acids. V was trimmed by 4 bases and J by 3 bases, leaving 12 bases between them. CDR3 coding DNA: TGCAGTGCTATTATAGCGGTGGAAGAGACCCAGTACTTC. The encoded protein is CSAIIAVEETQYF.

This clonotype appeared many times. The CDR3: CASSSDRGYSPLHF. In DNA form, the CDR3 reads TGTGCCAGCAGCTCGGACAGGGGATATTCACCCCTCCACTTT. This rearrangement joins TRBV7-2 to TRBJ1-6; 9 bases are shared with TRBD1. This CDR3 comprises 14 residues. Germline CDR1 is SGHTA and CDR2 is FQGNSA. The V gene end was trimmed by 4 bases and the J gene end by 8 bases; junction bases not matched to a gene: 3.

For the CDR3, the DNA is TGTGCCACCAGTGACTTCCGGGGGAGTACGCAGTATTTT. Translated, it gives CATSDFRGSTQYF. The chain is built from TRBV24-1 and TRBJ2-3, with a weak D call TRBD2 (6 bases). From germline, CDR1 is KGHDR and CDR2 SFDVKD. V was trimmed by 4 bases and J by 8 bases, leaving 12 bases between them. CDR3 length equals 13 residues.

This clonotype was found a few times. V and J are TRBV4-1 and TRBJ2-5; 9 bases fit TRBD2. The CDR3 is 14 residues long. V shed 2 bases, J shed 4 bases, and the junction held 2 bases outside the gene matches. Germline CDR1 and CDR2: MGHRA and YSYEKL. Here the CDR3 DNA reads TGCGCCAGCAGCCAACAGACTAGCGGAGAGACCCAGTACTTC. Translating it yields CASSQQTSGETQYF.

The rearrangement uses TRBV12-3 or TRBV12-4 and TRBJ1-6, with a possible D match to TRBD1 (5 bases). The V end lost 8 bases, the J end lost 9 bases, and 17 bases lay between the germline ends. CDR3 size: 14 residues. CDR3 region: CASGRSGGGSPLHF. The CDR3 region has the DNA TGTGCCAGCGGGAGGAGCGGTGGGGGTTCACCCCTCCACTTT.

The rearrangement joins TRBV9 to TRBJ1-2; tentatively, D is TRBD1 (5 bases). The CDR3 runs 16 residues. The germline V and J ends were trimmed by 3 bases and 4 bases, with 19 bases remaining between them. CDR1 SGDLS and CDR2 YYNGEE come from the germline V gene. CDR3 in DNA: TGTGCCAGCAGCGCCAACCCCCTAGGGGTTGGCTATGGCTACACCTTC. It translates to CASSANPLGVGYGYTF.

This chain connects TRBV14 to TRBJ2-7; D ambiguous. Trimming left V 3 bases short and J 6 bases short, with 9 bases between. The CDR3 has 12 amino acids. CDR1 SGHDN and CDR2 FVKESK come from the germline V gene. CDR3 region: CASSQHSLEQYF. CDR3 nucleotide sequence: TGTGCCAGCAGCCAGCACTCTCTCGAGCAGTACTTC. Filled out from reference TRBV14 and TRBJ2-7, the complete variable domain reads EAGVTQFPSHSVIEKGQTVTLRCDPISGHDNLYWYRRVMGKEIKFLLHFVKESKQDESGMPNNRFLAERTGGTYSTLKVQPAELEDSGVYFCASSQHSLEQYFGPGTRLTVT.

This clonotype has a handful of counts. This sequence joins TRBV7-3 and TRBJ1-1; 8 nucleotides line up with TRBD1. V lost 4 bases, J lost 4 bases, and 5 bases stayed unmatched. Germline V CDR1 and CDR2: SGHTA, FQGTGA. The CDR3 covers 14 residues. This CDR3 reads CASSSGQGSTEAFF. The DNA of the CDR3 is TGTGCCAGCAGCTCAGGACAGGGTAGCACTGAAGCTTTCTTT.

The chain combines TRBV5-1 with TRBJ1-1; D uncertain. Germline CDR1 SGHRS, CDR2 YFSETQ. The germline V and J ends were trimmed by 2 bases and 12 bases, with 11 bases remaining between them. This CDR3 comprises 11 residues. The DNA of the CDR3 is TGCGCCAGCAGCTTTGAGGGCGGCACTTTCTTT. Its protein is CASSFEGGTFF.

The chain is built from TRBV19 and TRBJ2-1, with unresolved D. This CDR3 spans 14 amino acids. V was trimmed by 6 bases and J by 6 bases, leaving 15 bases between them. Per germline, CDR1 LNHDA and CDR2 SQIVND (reference sequence). CDR3 protein: CASSPQVLGNEQFF. The CDR3 coding sequence is TGTGCCAGTAGCCCCCAGGTGTTGGGCAATGAGCAGTTCTTC. The variable domain in full, with the rest retrieved from reference TRBV19 and TRBJ2-1, is DGGITQSPKYLFRKEGQNVTLSCEQNLNHDAMYWYRQDPGQGLRLIYYSQIVNDFQKGDIAEGYSVSREKKESFPLTVTSAQKNPTAFYLCASSPQVLGNEQFFGPGTRLTVL.

Concerning this clonotype itself: The junction and the germline gene differ at one end; a read error may be behind it. The chain links TRBV7-2 to TRBJ2-1; TRBD2 aligns across 10 bases. CDR1 and CDR2 (germline): SGHTA, FQGNSA. The length of the CDR3 is 12 residues. CDR3 region: CASSSPGTSVLF. CDR3 in DNA: TGTGCCAGCAGCTCCCCGGGGACTAGCGTGCTCTTC.

This clonotype was seen more than once but under ten times. V is TRBV2 and J is TRBJ1-6; D may be TRBD1 (6 bases). Per germline, CDR1 SNHLY and CDR2 FYNNEI. The CDR3 contains 17 residues. V was trimmed by 3 bases and J by 10 bases, leaving 22 bases between them. The CDR3 reads CASSDTLDRTGASPLHF. The CDR3 DNA reads as TGTGCCAGCAGTGATACGCTTGACAGGACCGGGGCCTCACCCCTCCACTTT.

This clonotype showed up just once. The V and J genes are TRBV5-6 and TRBJ1-2, with D possibly matching TRBD1 (5 bases). The CDR3 contains 13 residues. Germline lookup yields CDR1 SGHDT and CDR2 YYEEEE. The germline V and J ends were trimmed by 5 bases and 4 bases, with 12 bases remaining between them. This CDR3 reads CASRNTGGYGYTF. The CDR3 DNA sequence: TGTGCCAGCAGGAACACAGGAGGCTATGGCTACACCTTC.

The sample holds many counts of this clonotype. The V and J genes are TRBV4-3 and TRBJ1-5, with D unresolved. The ends were cut back, 1 base at V and 7 bases at J, with 8 bases in the middle. CDR1 LGHNA and CDR2 YSLEER come from the germline V gene. The CDR3 spans 13 residues. CDR3 region: CASSQGENQPQHF. CDR3 in DNA: TGCGCCAGCAGCCAAGGTGAAAACCAGCCCCAGCATTTT.

This clonotype was counted many times. The J gene is TRBJ2-1, the V gene TRBV9; 10 positions match TRBD1. This CDR3 comprises 15 residues. The V segment lost 2 bases and the J segment 5 bases; nucleotides outside the gene matches: 4. CDR1 is SGDLS, CDR2 YYNGEE, per germline. CDR3 nucleotides: TGTGCCAGCAGCGTTGCCGGACAGGGGGACAATGAGCAGTTCTTC. Translating it yields CASSVAGQGDNEQFF.

In its sample, this clonotype was seen a few times. The gene calls are TRBV12-3 or TRBV12-4 and TRBJ2-5; 7 bases align to TRBD1. This CDR3 region has 13 residues. Unmatched junction bases numbered 3, after V lost 3 bases and J lost 5 bases. The CDR3 DNA reads TGTGCCAGCAGTTTCGACAGGGCCGAGACCCAGTACTTC. Protein product: CASSFDRAETQYF.